The rows below give T cell receptor beta chains drawn from one sample of a study of cytomegalovirus exposure and HLA in healthy donors. TCRdb's table, derived via immunoSEQ multiplex PCR, lists solely in-frame clones and lacks some. The sample contains around 200,000 clones, approximately 80% of which appear only once. The sequenced sample consisted of PBMCs. These receptors came from a girl under 18 in good health and CMV-seronegative. Each CDR3 is given without its conserved first and last residue.

v_call,j_call,cdr3_aa
TRBV27,TRBJ2-1,ATGRLAGGGEQF
TRBV7-3,TRBJ1-1,ASSFAQGSTEAF
TRBV28,TRBJ2-5,ASSLSETQY
TRBV19,TRBJ2-1,ASSIDRVRYNEQF
TRBV29-1,TRBJ2-1,SVPGLAAYNEQF
TRBV29-1,TRBJ1-1,SVELGVRTEAF
TRBV11-1,TRBJ1-2,ATHRQGAGGYT
TRBV2,TRBJ1-4,AGGSMGSKNEKLF
TRBV2,TRBJ2-5,ASRRNRGREETQY
TRBV11-1,TRBJ1-4,ASSPDRNNEKLF
TRBV28,TRBJ1-4,ASSLSGTANEKLF
TRBV2,TRBJ1-1,ASKRNGELGGEAF
TRBV5-6,TRBJ2-5,ASSPLGTSGGALGETQY
TRBV29-1,TRBJ2-3,SVDRTGNTDTQY
TRBV7-9,TRBJ2-1,ASSLGMTRSEQF
TRBV9,TRBJ2-7,ASSERGGTGSYEQY
TRBV28,TRBJ2-4,ASSLYGERLAKNIQY
TRBV6-1,TRBJ1-2,ASSEVGGARAPYGYT
TRBV7-8,TRBJ1-1,ASSRRSTEAF
TRBV11-2,TRBJ1-3,ASSLAGTGFSGNTIY
TRBV4-1,TRBJ2-7,ASSQAYGQGLYEQY
TRBV7-2,TRBJ1-2,ASSLVLLNYGYT
TRBV5-6,TRBJ2-7,ASSLRGGSYEQY
TRBV6-5,TRBJ2-7,ASSYSGGRGGYEQY
TRBV9,TRBJ2-3,ASSVGGLTSTDTQY
TRBV6-6,TRBJ1-3,ASSYLGAGNTIY
TRBV28,TRBJ2-2,ASSLRPGQINTGELF
TRBV5-4,TRBJ1-1,ASSHDLGGELAEAF
TRBV28,TRBJ2-1,ASSFRVNEQF